Included here is one TCR beta chain sequence, with context. The repertoire was sequenced with immunoSEQ multiplex PCR; TCRdb's copy has only in-frame clones and lacks some. Of over 350,000 clones in the sample, roughly nine tenths were seen once. Participants were aged roughly 18 to 89 years from approximately 25 US areas. Participant-given clinical history determined each cohort assignment. The CDR3 has 16 residues. CDR1 is SGHAT and CDR2 is FQNNGV in the germline V gene. The junction had 5 bases not matched to a gene; V was cut back by 5 bases and J by 2 bases. The sample belongs to a study of blood T cell repertoires in COVID-19. The overall study: Whether acute or convalescent, the COVID-19 samples came from the United States, Italy and Spain. Sample material is recorded as cDNA or gDNA derived from T cells, B-cell-depleted T cells, or PBMCs.

V gene TRBV11-2 combines with J gene TRBJ2-3; 12 bases map to TRBD1. The material sequenced was PBMCs or T cells enriched from blood (not recorded which). The source is a woman between 18 and 29 years old with acute COVID-19. The CDR3 bases are TGTGCCAGCAGCGAACTGGGACAGGGGGCCACAGATACGCAGTATTTT. This encodes CASSELGQGATDTQYF. Full variable domain (remainder filled in from reference TRBV11-2 and TRBJ2-3): EAGVAQSPRYKIIEKRQSVAFWCNPISGHATLYWYQQILGQGPKLLIQFQNNGVVDDSQLPKDRFSAERLKGVDSTLKIQPAKLEDSAVYLCASSELGQGATDTQYFGPGTRLTVL.